This T cell receptor beta chain is from a study of T cell responses to AZD1222 COVID-19 vaccine. Whole-study findings and limits: Females outnumbered males among donors, who were mostly white British; clonal diversity was possibly underestimated.

Worth noting for this clone: Its antigen is currently unknown.

Data came from immunoSEQ multiplex PCR; TCRdb stores just in-frame clones and leaves some out. The table shows 110,000 to 150,000 clones, with about 92% occurring only once. Trimming pared 1 base from V and 7 bases from J, leaving 8 bases between. Germline V gene lookup returns CDR1 LGHDT and CDR2 YNNKEL (reference sequence). The CDR3 consists of 12 residues. This specimen was peripheral blood, taken 28 days after the second AZD1222 dose. The sequence was obtained from an adult who received the AZD1222 COVID-19 vaccine. The chain combines TRBV3-1 (or the pseudogene TRBV3-2) with TRBJ2-7; D is perhaps TRBD2 (5 bases). The CDR3 sequence: CASSQGGQEQYF. The CDR3 DNA reads TGTGCCAGCAGCCAAGGAGGGCAAGAGCAGTACTTC.